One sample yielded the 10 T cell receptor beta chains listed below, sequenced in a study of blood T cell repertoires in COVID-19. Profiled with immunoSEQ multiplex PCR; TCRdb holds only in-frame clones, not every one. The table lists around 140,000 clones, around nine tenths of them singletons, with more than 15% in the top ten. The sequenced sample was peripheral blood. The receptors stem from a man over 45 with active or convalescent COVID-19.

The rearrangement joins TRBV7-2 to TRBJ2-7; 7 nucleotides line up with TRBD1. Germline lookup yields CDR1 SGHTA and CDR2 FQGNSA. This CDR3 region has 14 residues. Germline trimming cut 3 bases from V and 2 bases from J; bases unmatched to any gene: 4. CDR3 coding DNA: TGTGCCAGCAGCTTGGACAGGTCCACCTACGAGCAGTACTTC. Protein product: CASSLDRSTYEQYF.

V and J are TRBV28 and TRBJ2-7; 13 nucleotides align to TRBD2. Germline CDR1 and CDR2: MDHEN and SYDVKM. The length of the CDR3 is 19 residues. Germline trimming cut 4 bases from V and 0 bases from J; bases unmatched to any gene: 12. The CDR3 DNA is TGTGCCAGCAGTTCCTGGACTAGCGGGAGACCCCTTTCCTCCTACGAGCAGTACTTC. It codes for CASSSWTSGRPLSSYEQYF.

CDR3: CASSAETGQTYEQYF. DNA for the CDR3: TGTGCCAGCAGTGCTGAGACAGGGCAAACCTACGAGCAGTACTTC. V usage is TRBV2 and J usage is TRBJ2-7, with TRBD1 identical over 7 bases. The CDR3 covers 15 residues. Trimming cost V 4 bases and J 2 bases; bases outside gene matches: 8. Germline V CDR1 and CDR2: SNHLY, FYNNEI.

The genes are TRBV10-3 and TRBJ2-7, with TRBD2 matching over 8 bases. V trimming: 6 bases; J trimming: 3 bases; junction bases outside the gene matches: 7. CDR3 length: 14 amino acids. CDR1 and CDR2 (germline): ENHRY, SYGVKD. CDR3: CAIRRTSGRYEQYF. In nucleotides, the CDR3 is TGTGCCATCAGGCGAACTAGCGGCCGCTACGAGCAGTACTTC.

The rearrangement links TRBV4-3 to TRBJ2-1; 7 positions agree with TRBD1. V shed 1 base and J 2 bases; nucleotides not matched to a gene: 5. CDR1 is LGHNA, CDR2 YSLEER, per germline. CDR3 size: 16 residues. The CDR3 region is CASSQVGQGAYNEQFF. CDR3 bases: TGCGCCAGCAGCCAAGTAGGCCAGGGGGCCTACAATGAGCAGTTCTTC.

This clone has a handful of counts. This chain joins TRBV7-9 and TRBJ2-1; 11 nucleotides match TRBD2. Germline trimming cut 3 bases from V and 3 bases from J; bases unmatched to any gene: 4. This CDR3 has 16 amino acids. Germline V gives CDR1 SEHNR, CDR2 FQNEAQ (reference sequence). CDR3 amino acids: CASSLGGTSGYNEQFF. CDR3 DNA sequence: TGTGCCAGCAGCTTGGGCGGGACTAGCGGCTACAATGAGCAGTTCTTC.

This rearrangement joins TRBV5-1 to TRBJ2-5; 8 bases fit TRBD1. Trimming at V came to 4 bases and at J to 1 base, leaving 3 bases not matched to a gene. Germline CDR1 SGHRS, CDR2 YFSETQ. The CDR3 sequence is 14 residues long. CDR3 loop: CASSPGQAQETQYF. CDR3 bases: TGCGCCAGCAGCCCGGGACAGGCCCAAGAGACCCAGTACTTC. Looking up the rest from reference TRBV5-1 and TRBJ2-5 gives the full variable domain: KAGVTQTPRYLIKTRGQQVTLSCSPISGHRSVSWYQQTPGQGLQFLFEYFSETQRNKGNFPGRFSGRQFSNSRSEMNVSTLELGDSALYLCASSPGQAQETQYFGPGTRLLVL.

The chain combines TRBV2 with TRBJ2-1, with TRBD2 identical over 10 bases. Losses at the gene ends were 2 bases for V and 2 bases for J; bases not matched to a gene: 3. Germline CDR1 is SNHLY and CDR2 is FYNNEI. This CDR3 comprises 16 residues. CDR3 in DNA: TGTGCCAGCAGTGAACTAGCGGGAGAACCCTACAATGAGCAGTTCTTC. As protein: CASSELAGEPYNEQFF.

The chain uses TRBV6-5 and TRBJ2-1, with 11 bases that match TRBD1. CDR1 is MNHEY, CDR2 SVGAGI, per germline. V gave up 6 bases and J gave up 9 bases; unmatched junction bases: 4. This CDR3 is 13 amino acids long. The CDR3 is CASRRTGGGEQFF. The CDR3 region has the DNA TGTGCCAGCAGAAGGACAGGGGGCGGTGAGCAGTTCTTC.

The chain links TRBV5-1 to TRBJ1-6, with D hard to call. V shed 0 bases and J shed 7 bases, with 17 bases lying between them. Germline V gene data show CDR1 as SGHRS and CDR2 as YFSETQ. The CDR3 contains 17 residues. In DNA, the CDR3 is TGCGCCAGCAGCTTGGGCGGAGGATTGGGTGTGAATTCACCCCTCCACTTT. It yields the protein CASSLGGGLGVNSPLHF.